One and the same sample provided the 28 T cell receptor beta chains below, sequenced in a study of T cells after yellow fever vaccination. MiXCR was run by TCRdb on the 5' RACE reads, yielding one entry per CDR3 protein. The data contain about 240,000 distinct CDR3 sequences, about 7% of them singletons. This sample comprised CD4+ T cells sorted from PBMCs, obtained 15 days after the yellow fever booster vaccination. The source of these receptors is a man younger than 40 who received the YFV17D yellow fever vaccine.

This clonotype was recorded a few times. This chain uses TRBV15 with TRBJ2-2; D is possibly TRBD2 (6 bases). The V gene's germline CDR1 is LNHNV and CDR2 YYDKDF (reference sequence). CDR3 size: 16 residues. V was pared by 4 bases and J by 2 bases, with 14 bases between. CDR3 region: CATSTGRLGNTGELFF. The CDR3 coding sequence is TGTGCCACCAGCACTGGCCGACTAGGAAACACCGGGGAGCTGTTTTTT.

In this sample, this clonotype turned up a few times. The chain couples TRBV20-1 to TRBJ2-1; the D gene could be TRBD1 or TRBD2 (5 bases each). The germline V and J ends were trimmed by 0 bases and 9 bases, with 27 bases remaining between them. CDR1 DFQATT and CDR2 SNEGSKA come from the germline V gene (reference sequence). The CDR3 consists of 18 residues. CDR3 loop: CSARDFDRDLKWSGEQFF. DNA of the CDR3: TGCAGTGCTAGAGACTTCGACCGGGACCTAAAATGGAGTGGTGAGCAGTTCTTC.

V and J are TRBV28 and TRBJ2-2; no definite D call. CDR1 and CDR2 (germline): MDHEN, SYDVKM. Trimming cost V 7 bases and J 9 bases, with 9 bases left between them. This CDR3 is built from 11 residues. The CDR3 bases are TGTGCCAGCAACCACCGCCGGGAGCTGTTTTTT. This gives the protein CASNHRRELFF.

This clonotype was seen repeatedly, ten times or more. The J gene is TRBJ2-1, the V gene TRBV5-4; D is perhaps TRBD1 (6 bases). The CDR3 has 14 residues. V lost 0 bases and J 4 bases, leaving 8 bases between the germline ends. Germline CDR1 reads SGHNT; CDR2 reads YYREEE (reference sequence). CDR3: CASSLGGGYNEQFF. The CDR3 DNA reads as TGTGCCAGCAGCTTGGGAGGGGGTTACAATGAGCAGTTCTTC.

The rearrangement uses TRBV7-2 and TRBJ2-3, with 7 nucleotides matching TRBD2. CDR1 is SGHTA, CDR2 FQGNSA, per germline. This CDR3 is built from 16 residues. Losses at the gene ends were 1 base for V and 4 bases for J; bases not matched to a gene: 8. The CDR3 bases are TGTGCCAGCAGCTTAGATCCGGGAGGAGGAGCAGATACGCAGTATTTT. It translates to CASSLDPGGGADTQYF.

This clonotype was observed a few times. The chain employs TRBV2 and TRBJ2-1; 9 bases fit TRBD2. Germline CDR1 is SNHLY and CDR2 is FYNNEI. Germline trimming cut 8 bases from V and 6 bases from J; bases unmatched to any gene: 17. The CDR3 sequence is 17 residues long. The CDR3 is CASLRGASGKRGNEQFF. Here the CDR3 DNA reads TGTGCCAGCCTGAGAGGGGCTAGCGGGAAGAGAGGCAATGAGCAGTTCTTC.

This clonotype was observed a handful of times. V and J are TRBV20-1 and TRBJ2-5; 11 bases are a match to TRBD2. Germline V gene sequence: CDR1 DFQATT, CDR2 SNEGSKA (reference sequence). The length of the CDR3 is 16 residues. J was trimmed by 4 bases and V by 3 bases; bases with no gene match: 10. CDR3 coding DNA: TGCAGTGCTAGCGTGAGACTAGCGGGAACAGGAGAGACCCAGTACTTC. The encoded protein is CSASVRLAGTGETQYF.

This clonotype was counted a few times. The rearrangement links TRBV20-1 to TRBJ1-1; D ambiguous. The germline V gene has CDR1 DFQATT and CDR2 SNEGSKA (reference sequence). The length of the CDR3 is 12 residues. The germline V and J ends were trimmed by 1 base and 5 bases, with 8 bases remaining between them. The CDR3 sequence is CSARGSGTEAFF. The DNA for the CDR3 is TGCAGTGCTAGAGGTTCCGGGACTGAAGCTTTCTTT.

This clonotype was seen many times. V usage is TRBV20-1 and J usage is TRBJ2-3; tentatively, D is TRBD2 (6 bases). Trimming shortened V by 7 bases and J by 2 bases, and 16 bases separated the two germline ends. Germline V CDR1 and CDR2: DFQATT, SNEGSKA (reference sequence). The CDR3 is 14 residues long. The CDR3 nucleotides read TGCAGTGAATCGGTTCGGCGGGACACAGATACGCAGTATTTT. Its protein is CSESVRRDTDTQYF.

There are many counts of this clonotype. The chain joins TRBV29-1 to TRBJ2-7; D perhaps matches TRBD1 (5 bases). With 7 bases removed from V and 6 bases from J, the gap between germline ends came to 25 bases. This CDR3 has 15 residues. Germline CDR1 SQVTM, CDR2 ANQGSEA. CDR3 nucleotide sequence: TGCAGCGCCAGAACATATGCAGCTGGGGCCAGCGAGCAGTACTTC. As protein: CSARTYAAGASEQYF.

A few counts support this clonotype. J is TRBJ1-6 and V is TRBV7-2; D is uncertain. This CDR3 spans 15 amino acids. Germline V lookup: CDR1 SGHTA, CDR2 FQGNSA. The V end was cut by 5 bases, the J end by 7 bases, with 15 bases between. The CDR3 nucleotides read TGTGCCAGCAGCCGACCGCTGAGTGAAAATTCACCCCTCCACTTT. This sequence encodes CASSRPLSENSPLHF.

This chain joins TRBV18 and TRBJ1-5; no clear D gene. Looked up from germline, CDR1 is KGHSH and CDR2 is LQKENI. V dropped 3 bases and J dropped 5 bases, with 8 bases sitting between them. This CDR3 has 13 residues. The CDR3 loop reads CASSPGSDQPQHF. The CDR3 nucleotides are TGTGCCAGCTCACCTGGGAGTGATCAGCCCCAGCATTTT. Full variable domain (remainder filled in from reference TRBV18 and TRBJ1-5): NAGVMQNPRHLVRRRGQEARLRCSPMKGHSHVYWYRQLPEEGLKFMVYLQKENIIDESGMPKERFSAEFPKEGPSILRIQQVVRGDSAAYFCASSPGSDQPQHFGDGTRLSIL.

V and J are TRBV7-9 and TRBJ2-7; D call uncertain. Germline CDR1 is SEHNR and CDR2 is FQNEAQ (reference sequence). The CDR3 sequence is 13 residues long. V dropped 3 bases and J dropped 1 base, with 7 bases sitting between them. CDR3: CASSFSKSYEQYF. CDR3 bases: TGTGCCAGCAGCTTCTCGAAGTCCTACGAGCAGTACTTC.

In this sample, this clonotype turned up a few times. The chain joins TRBV7-9 to TRBJ2-3; D is uncertain. The CDR3 sequence is 14 residues long. Germline CDR1 SEHNR, CDR2 FQNEAQ (reference sequence). The V and J ends lost 3 bases and 0 bases respectively, with 7 bases between them. CDR3 residues: CASSFSRSTDTQYF. DNA for the CDR3: TGTGCCAGCAGCTTCAGCAGAAGCACAGATACGCAGTATTTT.

The chain uses TRBV4-3 and TRBJ2-3, with D unclear. CDR1 is LGHNA, CDR2 YSLEER, per germline. V gave up 0 bases and J gave up 5 bases, with 6 bases separating them. The CDR3 loop spans 13 amino acids. CDR3 DNA sequence: TGCGCCAGCAGCCAAGATCTGGAAGATACGCAGTATTTT. This codes for CASSQDLEDTQYF.

This clonotype was counted ten times or more. The chain links TRBV7-2 to TRBJ2-7; 7 bases line up with TRBD1. CDR1 is SGHTA and CDR2 is FQGNSA in the germline V gene. V gave up 7 bases and J gave up 4 bases; unmatched junction bases: 7. The CDR3 loop spans 13 amino acids. The CDR3 sequence is CASTINRGYEQYF. In DNA, the CDR3 is TGTGCCAGCACCATTAACAGGGGTTACGAGCAGTACTTC.

This clonotype has a count of ten or more. The CDR3 is CASSQDSSPGAQYF. As DNA, the CDR3 is TGCGCCAGCAGCCAAGATAGTAGCCCCGGGGCCCAGTACTTC. This chain connects TRBV4-3 to TRBJ2-5, with D maybe TRBD2 (5 bases). CDR3 length: 14 amino acids. Trimming left V 0 bases short and J 9 bases short, with 14 bases between. Germline CDR1 is LGHNA and CDR2 is YSLEER.

The rearrangement links TRBV5-5 to TRBJ2-3; no firm D call. Germline CDR1 reads SGHKS; CDR2 reads YYEKEE (reference sequence). With 1 base removed from V and 2 bases from J, the gap between germline ends came to 14 bases. This CDR3 is 16 amino acids long. This CDR3 is CASSLRQAELTDTQYF. As DNA, the CDR3 is TGTGCCAGCAGCTTGCGGCAAGCAGAGCTCACAGATACGCAGTATTTT.

This clonotype was picked up many times. The chain employs TRBV12-3 or TRBV12-4 and TRBJ1-2; D gene ambiguous. CDR3 length: 11 amino acids. V was cut by 1 base and J by 5 bases, with 2 bases left in between. The chain's CDR3 is CASSLEYGYTF. The CDR3 DNA reads TGTGCCAGCAGTTTAGAGTATGGCTACACCTTC.

This clonotype was recorded many times. The rearrangement links TRBV6-2 or TRBV6-3 to TRBJ1-5; TRBD1 aligns across 7 bases. The germline V gene encodes CDR1 MNHEY and CDR2 SVGEGT. The trim removed 5 bases at V and 5 bases at J, leaving 6 bases unmatched. The CDR3 runs 14 residues. The CDR3, as DNA: TGTGCCAGCAGTCGACAGGGTTTAGATCAGCCCCAGCATTTT. This gives the protein CASSRQGLDQPQHF.

The chain is built from TRBV12-3 or TRBV12-4 and TRBJ1-2; D not resolved. The CDR3 runs to 13 residues. V gave up 1 base and J gave up 2 bases, with 5 bases separating them. DNA of the CDR3: TGTGCCAGCAGTTTAGAGAGCAACTATGGCTACACCTTC. It translates to CASSLESNYGYTF.

This clonotype was observed many times. The rearrangement joins TRBV20-1 to TRBJ2-3; 10 nucleotides align to TRBD2. Trimming cost V 6 bases and J 5 bases; bases outside gene matches: 11. CDR1 and CDR2 (germline): DFQATT, SNEGSKA (reference sequence). The CDR3 covers 15 residues. The CDR3 DNA follows: TGCAGTGCGCCCCGTCCGGGACTAGCGCAAGATACGCAGTATTTT. Its translation: CSAPRPGLAQDTQYF.

Many counts were recorded for this clonotype. This rearrangement joins TRBV7-9 to TRBJ2-3, with 7 positions matching TRBD1. Germline V gives CDR1 SEHNR, CDR2 FQNEAQ (reference sequence). The CDR3 has 15 residues. Losses at the gene ends were 7 bases for V and 0 bases for J; bases not matched to a gene: 7. The CDR3 spells CASKPPGQSTDTQYF. CDR3 DNA sequence: TGTGCCAGCAAGCCCCCGGGACAGAGCACAGATACGCAGTATTTT.

This clonotype was recorded many times. This sequence joins TRBV14 and TRBJ2-1; a possible D gene is TRBD2 (5 bases). The germline gives CDR1 SGHDN, CDR2 FVKESK. The CDR3 is 14 amino acids. V was clipped by 1 base and J by 5 bases, with 9 bases between them. CDR3 amino acids: CASSQVSLDNEQFF. The CDR3 bases are TGTGCCAGCAGCCAAGTTTCACTAGACAATGAGCAGTTCTTC.

The chain has TRBV11-2 and TRBJ2-3, with TRBD2 identical over 16 bases. Germline-derived CDR1 and CDR2 are SGHAT and FQNNGV. Trimming removed 0 bases from V and 1 base from J; junction bases left unmatched: 16. The CDR3 spans 23 residues. The CDR3 sequence is CASSLDTLRVGTSGRAGTDTQYF. CDR3 DNA: TGTGCCAGCAGCTTAGATACCTTAAGGGTCGGGACTAGCGGGAGGGCCGGCACAGATACGCAGTATTTT.

This clonotype was seen more than once but under ten times. The CDR3 is CASSQAQRAAGNTIYF. CDR3 bases: TGTGCCAGCAGCCAAGCTCAGCGCGCTGCTGGAAACACCATATATTTT. This chain links TRBV3-1 with TRBJ1-3, with D uncertain. CDR1 is LGHDT, CDR2 YNNKEL, per germline (reference sequence). The germline V and J ends were trimmed by 1 base and 2 bases, with 12 bases remaining between them. The CDR3 is made up of 16 amino acids.

This clonotype was counted between two and nine times. The chain recombines TRBV6-5 with TRBJ2-7; D assignment may be TRBD1 or TRBD2 (5 bases each). V lost 10 bases and J lost 3, with 13 bases in between. Germline V CDR1 and CDR2: MNHEY, SVGAGI. This CDR3 has 12 residues. As DNA, the CDR3 is TGTGCCACCGGGACGCCAAACTACGAGCAGTACTTC. Its translation is CATGTPNYEQYF.

This clonotype was seen a few times. V gene TRBV5-1 combines with J gene TRBJ2-1; 7 bases agree with TRBD1. Per the germline V gene, CDR1 is SGHRS and CDR2 is YFSETQ. With 4 bases clipped from V and 2 bases from J, the junction kept 6 bases outside the gene matches. The CDR3 covers 15 residues. In DNA, the CDR3 is TGCGCCAGCAGCCAAACAGGGGAGACCTACAATGAGCAGTTCTTC. Encoded protein: CASSQTGETYNEQFF.